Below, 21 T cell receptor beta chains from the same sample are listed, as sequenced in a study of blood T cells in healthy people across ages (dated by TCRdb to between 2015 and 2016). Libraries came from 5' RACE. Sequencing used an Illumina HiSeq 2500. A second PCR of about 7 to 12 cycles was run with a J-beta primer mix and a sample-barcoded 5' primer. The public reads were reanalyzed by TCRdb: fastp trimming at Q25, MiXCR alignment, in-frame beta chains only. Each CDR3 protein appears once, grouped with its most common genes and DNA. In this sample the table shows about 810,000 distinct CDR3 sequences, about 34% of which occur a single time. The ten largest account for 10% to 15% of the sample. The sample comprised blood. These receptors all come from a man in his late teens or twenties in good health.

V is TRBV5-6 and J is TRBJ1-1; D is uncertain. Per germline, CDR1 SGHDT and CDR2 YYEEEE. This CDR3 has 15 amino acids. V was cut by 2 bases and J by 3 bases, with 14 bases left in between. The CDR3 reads CASSLTSYIDTEAFF. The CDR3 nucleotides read TGTGCCAGCAGCTTAACTAGCTACATCGACACTGAAGCTTTCTTT.

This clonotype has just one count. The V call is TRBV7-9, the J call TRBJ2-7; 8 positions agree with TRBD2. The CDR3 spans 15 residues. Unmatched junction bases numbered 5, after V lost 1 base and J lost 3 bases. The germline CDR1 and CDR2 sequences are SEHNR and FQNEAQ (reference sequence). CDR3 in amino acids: CASSLVSAGGYEQYF. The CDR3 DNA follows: TGTGCCAGCAGCTTAGTTTCCGCGGGGGGCTACGAGCAGTACTTC.

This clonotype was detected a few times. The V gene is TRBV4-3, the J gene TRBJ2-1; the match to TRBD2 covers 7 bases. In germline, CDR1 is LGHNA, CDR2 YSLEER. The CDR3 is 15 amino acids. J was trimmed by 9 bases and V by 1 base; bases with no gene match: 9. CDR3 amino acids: CASSQARSPGGEQFF. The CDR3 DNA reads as TGCGCCAGCAGCCAAGCCCGGTCCCCGGGGGGTGAGCAGTTCTTC.

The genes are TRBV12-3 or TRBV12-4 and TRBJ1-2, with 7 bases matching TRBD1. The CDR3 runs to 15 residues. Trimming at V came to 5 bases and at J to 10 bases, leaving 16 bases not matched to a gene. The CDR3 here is CASSRALDREHDYTF. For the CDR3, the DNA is TGTGCCAGCAGTAGGGCCCTTGACAGGGAACATGACTACACCTTC.

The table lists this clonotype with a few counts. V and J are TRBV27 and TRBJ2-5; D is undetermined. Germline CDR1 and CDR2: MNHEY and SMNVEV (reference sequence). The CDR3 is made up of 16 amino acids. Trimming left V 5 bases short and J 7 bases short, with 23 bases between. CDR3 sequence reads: CASSPRLSWLNWTQYF. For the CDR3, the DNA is TGTGCCAGCAGTCCCCGCCTTAGTTGGCTGAACTGGACCCAGTACTTC.

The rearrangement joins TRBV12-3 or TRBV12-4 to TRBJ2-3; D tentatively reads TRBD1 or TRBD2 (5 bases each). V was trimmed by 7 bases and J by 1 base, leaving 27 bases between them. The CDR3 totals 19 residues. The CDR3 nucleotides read TGTGCCAGCACCATGCCCGGGACCACCGGCGTATGGGGCACAGATACGCAGTATTTT. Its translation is CASTMPGTTGVWGTDTQYF.

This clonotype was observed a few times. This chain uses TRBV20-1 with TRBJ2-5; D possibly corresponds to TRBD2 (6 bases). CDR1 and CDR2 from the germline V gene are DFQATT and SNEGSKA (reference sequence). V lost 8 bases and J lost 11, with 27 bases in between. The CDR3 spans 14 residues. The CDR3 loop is CSQNGVFGGGEQYF. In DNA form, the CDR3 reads TGCAGTCAAAATGGGGTCTTTGGGGGAGGTGAGCAGTACTTC.

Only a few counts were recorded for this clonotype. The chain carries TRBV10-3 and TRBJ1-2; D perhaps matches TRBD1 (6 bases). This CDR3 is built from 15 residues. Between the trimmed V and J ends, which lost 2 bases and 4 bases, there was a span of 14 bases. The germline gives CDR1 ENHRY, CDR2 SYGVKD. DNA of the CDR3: TGTGCCATCAGTGAGGTTGGGGGGCGCAGCTATGGCTACACCTTC. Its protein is CAISEVGGRSYGYTF.

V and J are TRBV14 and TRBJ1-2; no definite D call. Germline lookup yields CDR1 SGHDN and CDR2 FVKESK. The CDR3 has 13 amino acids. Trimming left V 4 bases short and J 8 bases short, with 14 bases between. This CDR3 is CASSRATLEGYTF. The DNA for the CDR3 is TGTGCCAGCAGCCGAGCAACTCTGGAGGGCTACACCTTC.

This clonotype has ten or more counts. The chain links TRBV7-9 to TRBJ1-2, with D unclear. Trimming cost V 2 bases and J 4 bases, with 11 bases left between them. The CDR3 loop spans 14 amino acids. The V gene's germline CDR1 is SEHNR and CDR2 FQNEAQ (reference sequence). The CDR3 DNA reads TGTGCCAGCAGCTTACCAGTGGACCTCTATGGCTACACCTTC. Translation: CASSLPVDLYGYTF. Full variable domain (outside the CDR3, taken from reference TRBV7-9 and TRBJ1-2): DTGVSQNPRHKITKRGQNVTFRCDPISEHNRLYWYRQTLGQGPEFLTYFQNEAQLEKSRLLSDRFSAERPKGSFSTLEIQRTEQGDSAMYLCASSLPVDLYGYTFGSGTRLTVV.

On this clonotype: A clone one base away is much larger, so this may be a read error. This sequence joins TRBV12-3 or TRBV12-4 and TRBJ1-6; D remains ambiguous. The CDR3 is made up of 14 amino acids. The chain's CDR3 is CASSMSHGNSPPHF. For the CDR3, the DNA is TGTGCCAGCAGCATGTCCCACGGTAATTCACCCCCCCACTTT.

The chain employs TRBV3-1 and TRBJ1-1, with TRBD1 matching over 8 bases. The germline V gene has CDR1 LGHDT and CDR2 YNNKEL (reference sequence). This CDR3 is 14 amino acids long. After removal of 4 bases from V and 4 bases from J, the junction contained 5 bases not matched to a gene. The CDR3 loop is CASSRTTGATEAFF. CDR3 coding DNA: TGTGCCAGCAGCCGAACGACAGGGGCCACTGAAGCTTTCTTT.

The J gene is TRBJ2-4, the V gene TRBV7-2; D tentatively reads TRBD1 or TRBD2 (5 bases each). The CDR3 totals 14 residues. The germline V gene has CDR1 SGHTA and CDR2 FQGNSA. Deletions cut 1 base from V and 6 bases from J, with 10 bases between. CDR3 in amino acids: CASSLDEGRNIQYF. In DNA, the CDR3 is TGTGCCAGCAGCTTAGACGAGGGGCGAAACATTCAGTACTTC.

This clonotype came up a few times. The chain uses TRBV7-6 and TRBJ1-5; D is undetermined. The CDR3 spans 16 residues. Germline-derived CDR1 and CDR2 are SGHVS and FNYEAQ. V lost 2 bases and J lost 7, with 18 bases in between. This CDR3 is CASSLNGGAVGQPQHF. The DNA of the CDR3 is TGTGCCAGCAGCTTAAATGGCGGAGCGGTTGGGCAGCCCCAGCATTTT.

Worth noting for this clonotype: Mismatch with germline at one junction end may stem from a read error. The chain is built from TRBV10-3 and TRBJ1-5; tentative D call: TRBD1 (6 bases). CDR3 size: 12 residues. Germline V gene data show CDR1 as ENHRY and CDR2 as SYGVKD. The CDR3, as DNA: TGTGCCGTCAGGGGAACCAATCAGCCCCAGCATTTT. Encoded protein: CAVRGTNQPQHF.

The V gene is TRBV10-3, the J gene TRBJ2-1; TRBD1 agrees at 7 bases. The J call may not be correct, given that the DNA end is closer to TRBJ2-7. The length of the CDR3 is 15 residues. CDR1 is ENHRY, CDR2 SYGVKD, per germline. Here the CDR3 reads CAIRTGTATYNEQYF. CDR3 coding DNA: TGTGCCATCAGGACCGGGACAGCGACCTACAATGAGCAGTACTTC.

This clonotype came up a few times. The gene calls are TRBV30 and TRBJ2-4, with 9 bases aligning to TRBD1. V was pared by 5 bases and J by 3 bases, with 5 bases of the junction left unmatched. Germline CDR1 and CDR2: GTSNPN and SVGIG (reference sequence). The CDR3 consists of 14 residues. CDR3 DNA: TGTGCCTGGGACGGACAGGGGTACAAAAACATTCAGTACTTC. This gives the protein CAWDGQGYKNIQYF.

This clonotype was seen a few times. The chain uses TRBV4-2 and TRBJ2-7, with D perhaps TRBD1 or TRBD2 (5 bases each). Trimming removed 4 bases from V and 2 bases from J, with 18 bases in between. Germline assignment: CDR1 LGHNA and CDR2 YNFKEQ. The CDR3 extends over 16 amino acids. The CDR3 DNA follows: TGTGCCAGCAGCCCCGCCGACTGGGACCCGACCTACGAGCAGTACTTC. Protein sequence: CASSPADWDPTYEQYF.

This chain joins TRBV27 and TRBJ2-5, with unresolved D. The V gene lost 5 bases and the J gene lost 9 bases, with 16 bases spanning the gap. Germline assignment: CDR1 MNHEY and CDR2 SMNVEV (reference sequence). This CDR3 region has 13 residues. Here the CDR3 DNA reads TGTGCCAGCAGTGGACCCGGGTTCCAACCCCAGTACTTC. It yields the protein CASSGPGFQPQYF.

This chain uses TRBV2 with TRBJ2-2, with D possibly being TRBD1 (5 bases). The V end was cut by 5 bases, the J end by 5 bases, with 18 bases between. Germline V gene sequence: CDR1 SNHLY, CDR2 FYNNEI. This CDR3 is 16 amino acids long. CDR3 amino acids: CASSFSRAAGTGELFF. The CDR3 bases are TGTGCCAGCAGTTTCTCCAGGGCTGCAGGGACCGGGGAGCTGTTTTTT.

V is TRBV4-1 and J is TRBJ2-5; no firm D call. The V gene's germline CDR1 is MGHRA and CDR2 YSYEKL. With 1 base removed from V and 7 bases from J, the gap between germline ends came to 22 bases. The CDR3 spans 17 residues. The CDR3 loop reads CASSQGLPRASKATQYF. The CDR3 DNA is TGCGCCAGCAGCCAAGGGTTACCAAGAGCGTCTAAGGCGACCCAGTACTTC.